These 22 T cell receptor beta chains share one sample of origin, sequenced in a study of T cells expressing NK-cell markers. For each CDR3 protein, TCRdb gives one entry from its re-call of the 5' RACE reads, without DNA. The repertoire table contains 200,000 to 300,000 distinct CDR3 sequences. Sequencing input: blood T cells: a sorted CD56 or NKG2C T cell subset, CD4+ or CD8+ T cells, or bulk PBMC T cells (not recorded which). The origin of the receptors is a woman between 18 and 69 years old in good health.

The CDR3 loop is CSANSQGLSGNTIYF. The chain links TRBV20-1 to TRBJ1-3; TCRdb's D call, TRBD1, is unchecked because there is no DNA. The CDR3 is 15 amino acids. Germline V gene lookup returns CDR1 DFQATT and CDR2 SNEGSKA (reference sequence).

The V gene is TRBV16, the J gene TRBJ1-5. The CDR3 is 15 amino acids. CDR1 is KGHSY, CDR2 FQNENV, per germline. This chain's CDR3 is CASSRESMGNQPQHF. The entire variable domain, with the rest obtained from reference TRBV16 and TRBJ1-5, is as follows: GEEVAQTPKHLVRGEGQKAKLYCAPIKGHSYVFWYQQVLKNEFKFLISFQNENVFDETGMPKERFSAKCLPNSPCSLEIQATKLEDSAVYFCASSRESMGNQPQHFGDGTRLSIL.

The chain has TRBV20-1 and TRBJ1-2. This CDR3 has 13 amino acids. Germline CDR1 DFQATT, CDR2 SNEGSKA (reference sequence). CDR3 protein: CSARSESGNGYTF.

The rearrangement links TRBV12-3 or TRBV12-4 to TRBJ2-6. This CDR3 comprises 14 residues. CDR3 protein: CASSFGPGANVLTF.

This chain links TRBV4-3 with TRBJ2-3; TCRdb returns TRBD2, unconfirmable since there is no DNA. Germline CDR1 reads LGHNA; CDR2 reads YSLEER. The CDR3 has 16 amino acids. This chain's CDR3 is CASSQDILAGADTQYF.

The rearrangement links TRBV11-3 to TRBJ2-1; TCRdb lists TRBD2, though no DNA is available to test this call. The CDR3 is made up of 16 amino acids. Germline V gene lookup returns CDR1 SGHNT and CDR2 YENEEA. CDR3 loop: CASSSRLAGTADEQFF.

The CDR3 loop reads CSARVSQDTLSNQPQHF. V gene TRBV20-1 combines with J gene TRBJ1-5; TCRdb calls TRBD1, which cannot be checked without DNA. Germline V gene lookup returns CDR1 DFQATT and CDR2 SNEGSKA (reference sequence). The CDR3 covers 17 residues.

V and J are TRBV5-6 and TRBJ1-1; TCRdb's D call of TRBD1 is untestable without DNA. The CDR3 is 14 residues long. Per germline, CDR1 SGHDT and CDR2 YYEEEE. The CDR3 is CASSLGRGRAEAFF.

The V and J genes are TRBV6-5 and TRBJ1-1; TCRdb lists TRBD1, though no DNA is available to test this call. The CDR3 has 12 residues. Germline assignment: CDR1 MNHEY and CDR2 SVGAGI. The CDR3 is CASSRGGTEAFF.

V is TRBV6-2 or TRBV6-3 and J is TRBJ1-1. The CDR3 sequence is 11 residues long. Germline lookup yields CDR1 MNHEY and CDR2 SVGEGT. The CDR3: CASGMGTEAFF.

The chain recombines TRBV3-1 with TRBJ2-3; with no DNA, the TCRdb D assignment of TRBD2 cannot be verified. In germline, CDR1 is LGHDT, CDR2 YNNKEL (reference sequence). CDR3 size: 16 residues. CDR3 residues: CASSFRLAGGTDTQYF.

The V and J genes are TRBV18 and TRBJ2-1; as DNA is missing, the TRBD2 call by TCRdb cannot be tested. The CDR3 contains 15 residues. Germline values: CDR1 KGHSH, CDR2 LQKENI. The CDR3 here is CASSPMTTLYNEQFF.

The chain couples TRBV28 to TRBJ2-7; no DNA is available, so the TRBD2 call from TCRdb remains unchecked. Germline V gives CDR1 MDHEN, CDR2 SYDVKM. There are 15 residues in the CDR3. CDR3 amino acids: CASSRSGSLSYEQYF.

The rearrangement uses TRBV29-1 and TRBJ2-1; TCRdb calls TRBD2, which cannot be checked without DNA. Germline-derived CDR1 and CDR2 are SQVTM and ANQGSEA. CDR3 length equals 13 residues. CDR3 in amino acids: CSVRSGRWNEQFF.

The rearrangement joins TRBV10-3 to TRBJ1-4; TCRdb gives TRBD1 as the D gene, but with no DNA this cannot be confirmed. CDR3 length: 13 residues. Germline assignment: CDR1 ENHRY and CDR2 SYGVKD. The CDR3 is CATGAAWGEKLFF.

The genes are TRBV9 and TRBJ2-1; absent DNA, TCRdb's TRBD2 call cannot be checked. Germline CDR1 SGDLS, CDR2 YYNGEE. The CDR3 sequence is 15 residues long. The CDR3 protein is CASSTGTLLYNEQFF.

J is TRBJ2-5 and V is TRBV9; TCRdb's D gene call, TRBD1, goes unchecked for lack of DNA. The CDR3 spans 14 residues. CDR1 and CDR2 (germline): SGDLS, YYNGEE. The CDR3 protein is CASSRTDRQETQYF. Combining the CDR3 with reference TRBV9 and TRBJ2-5 gives the whole variable domain DSGVTQTPKHLITATGQRVTLRCSPRSGDLSVYWYQQSLDQGLQFLIQYYNGEERAKGNILERFSAQQFPDLHSELNLSSLELGDSALYFCASSRTDRQETQYFGPGTRLLVL.

The chain employs TRBV4-1 and TRBJ2-1; the D call from TCRdb, TRBD2, cannot be confirmed without DNA. The V gene's germline CDR1 is MGHRA and CDR2 YSYEKL. The CDR3 length is 16 residues. CDR3: CASSQPRLVAGAEQFF.

This chain links TRBV28 with TRBJ2-5; TCRdb names TRBD1, which stays unverified in the absence of DNA. Germline V gene data show CDR1 as MDHEN and CDR2 as SYDVKM. The CDR3 loop spans 14 amino acids. The CDR3 reads CASSPTGGQETQYF.

V is TRBV7-8 and J is TRBJ2-1; TCRdb outputs TRBD1, but without DNA this stays unchecked. Germline V lookup: CDR1 SGHVS, CDR2 FQNEAQ. The CDR3 consists of 16 residues. This CDR3 is CASSPGGTGSYNEQFF.

This chain joins TRBV7-3 and TRBJ2-2. The CDR3 is 12 residues long. CDR1 is SGHTA, CDR2 FQGTGA, per germline. CDR3 in amino acids: CASSIFGGELFF.

The rearrangement links TRBV5-5 to TRBJ2-1; the D call of TRBD2 rests on TCRdb alone, since no DNA is present to check it. Per germline, CDR1 SGHKS and CDR2 YYEKEE (reference sequence). This CDR3 has 15 amino acids. The CDR3 region is CASSLASGMIDEQFF.